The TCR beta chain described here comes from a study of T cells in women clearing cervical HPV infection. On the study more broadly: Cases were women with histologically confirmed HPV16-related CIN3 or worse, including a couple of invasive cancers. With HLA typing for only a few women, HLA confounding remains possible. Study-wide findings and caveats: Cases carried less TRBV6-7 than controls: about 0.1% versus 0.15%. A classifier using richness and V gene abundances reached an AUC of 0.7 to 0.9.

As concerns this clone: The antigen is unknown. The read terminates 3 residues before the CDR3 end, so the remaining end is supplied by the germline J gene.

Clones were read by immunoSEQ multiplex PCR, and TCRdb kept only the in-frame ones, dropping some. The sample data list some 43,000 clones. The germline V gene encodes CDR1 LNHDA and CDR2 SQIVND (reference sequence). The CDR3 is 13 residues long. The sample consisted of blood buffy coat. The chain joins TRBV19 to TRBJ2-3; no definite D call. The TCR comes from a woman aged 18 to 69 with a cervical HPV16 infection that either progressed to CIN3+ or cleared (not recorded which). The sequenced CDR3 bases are TGTGCCAGTACCACGTCCCCGATACAGCCG. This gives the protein CASTTSPIQP. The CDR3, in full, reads CASTTSPIQPQYF. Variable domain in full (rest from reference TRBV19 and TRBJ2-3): DGGITQSPKYLFRKEGQNVTLSCEQNLNHDAMYWYRQDPGQGLRLIYYSQIVNDFQKGDIAEGYSVSREKKESFPLTVTSAQKNPTAFYLCASTTSPIQPQYFGPGTRLTVL.